The sequence of this T cell receptor beta chain was determined in a study of Siglec-9 on CD8 T cells in melanoma. Whole-study results and caveats: In melanoma tumors, a Siglec-9-marked effector memory CD8+ subset reportedly appeared to accumulate.

Comment on this clone: Its cognate antigen is unknown.

Sequenced by immunoSEQ multiplex PCR; TCRdb stores in-frame clones only, minus some. The sample lists more than 30,000 clones; around 82% were seen once. The CDR3 runs to 13 residues. Trimming stripped 7 bases from V and 0 bases from J, with 8 bases between. Per the germline V gene, CDR1 is SGHVS and CDR2 is FNYEAQ. The specimen sequenced was Siglec-9- CD8+ T cells sorted from blood. This clonotype was obtained from a human donor in good health. The chain couples TRBV7-6 to TRBJ2-3; no firm D call. The CDR3 DNA follows: TGTGCCAGCACCCAAGGGAGCACAGATACGCAGTATTTT. This codes for CASTQGSTDTQYF.